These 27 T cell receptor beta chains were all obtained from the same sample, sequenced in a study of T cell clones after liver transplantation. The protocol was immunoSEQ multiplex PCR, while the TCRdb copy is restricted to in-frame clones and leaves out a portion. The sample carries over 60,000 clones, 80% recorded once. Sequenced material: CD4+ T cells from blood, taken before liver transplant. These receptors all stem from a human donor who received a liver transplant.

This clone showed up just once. CDR3: CASSPRTRTDTQYF. The DNA of the CDR3 is TGTGCCAGCAGTCCCCGGACTCGCACAGATACGCAGTATTTT. The chain recombines TRBV28 with TRBJ2-3; D possibly corresponds to TRBD2 (5 bases). This CDR3 spans 14 amino acids. From germline, CDR1 is MDHEN and CDR2 SYDVKM. Trimming took off 5 bases at V and 1 base at J, with 10 bases between the two ends.

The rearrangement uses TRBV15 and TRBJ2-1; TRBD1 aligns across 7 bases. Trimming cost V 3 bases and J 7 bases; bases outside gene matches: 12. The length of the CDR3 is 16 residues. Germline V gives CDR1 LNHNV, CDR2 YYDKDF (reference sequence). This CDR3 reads CATSRTDRVWANEQFF. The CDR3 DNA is TGTGCCACCAGCAGGACAGACAGGGTTTGGGCTAATGAGCAGTTCTTC. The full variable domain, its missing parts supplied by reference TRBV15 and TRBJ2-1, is DAMVIQNPRYQVTQFGKPVTLSCSQTLNHNVMYWYQQKSSQAPKLLFHYYDKDFNNEADTPDNFQSRRPNTSFCFLDIRSPGLGDTAMYLCATSRTDRVWANEQFFGPGTRLTVL.

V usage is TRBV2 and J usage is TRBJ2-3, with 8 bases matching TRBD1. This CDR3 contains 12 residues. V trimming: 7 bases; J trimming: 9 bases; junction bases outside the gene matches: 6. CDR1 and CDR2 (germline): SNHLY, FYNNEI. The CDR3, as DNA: TGTGCCAGCAAATATCGGACAGGGACGCAGTATTTT. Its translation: CASKYRTGTQYF.

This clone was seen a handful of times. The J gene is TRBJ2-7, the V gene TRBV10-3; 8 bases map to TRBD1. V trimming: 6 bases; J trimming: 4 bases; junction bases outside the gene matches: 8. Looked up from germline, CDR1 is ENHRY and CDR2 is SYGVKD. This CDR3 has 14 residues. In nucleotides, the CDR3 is TGTGCCATCAGGGGGACAGGCGACCTTTACGAGCAGTACTTC. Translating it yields CAIRGTGDLYEQYF.

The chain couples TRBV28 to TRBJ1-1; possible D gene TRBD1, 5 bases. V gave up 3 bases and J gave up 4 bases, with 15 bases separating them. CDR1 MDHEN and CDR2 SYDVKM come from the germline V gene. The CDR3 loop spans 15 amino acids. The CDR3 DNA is TGTGCCAGCAGTTTGGGGCGGGCTGGTAGCACTGAAGCTTTCTTT. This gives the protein CASSLGRAGSTEAFF.

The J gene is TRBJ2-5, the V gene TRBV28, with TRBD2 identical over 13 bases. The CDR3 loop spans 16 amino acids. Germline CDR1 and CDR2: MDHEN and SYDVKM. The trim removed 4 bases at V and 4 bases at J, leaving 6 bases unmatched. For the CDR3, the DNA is TGTGCCAGCAGTTCCGGGACTAGCGGGATCTTAGAGACCCAGTACTTC. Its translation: CASSSGTSGILETQYF.

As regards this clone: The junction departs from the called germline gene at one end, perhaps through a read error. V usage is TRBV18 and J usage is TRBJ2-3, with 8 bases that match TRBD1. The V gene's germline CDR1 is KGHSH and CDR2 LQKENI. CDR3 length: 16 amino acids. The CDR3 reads CASSPYQHGLEQGAVF. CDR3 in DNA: TGTGCCAGCTCACCTTACCAACATGGGCTGGAGCAGGGGGCTGTATTT.

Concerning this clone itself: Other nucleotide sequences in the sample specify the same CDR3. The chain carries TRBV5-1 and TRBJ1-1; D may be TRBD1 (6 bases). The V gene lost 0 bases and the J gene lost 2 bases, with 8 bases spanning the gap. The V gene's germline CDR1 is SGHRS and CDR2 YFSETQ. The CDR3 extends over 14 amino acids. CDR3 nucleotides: TGCGCCAGCAGCTTGGTACAGGGAAACACTGAAGCTTTCTTT. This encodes CASSLVQGNTEAFF.

The CDR3 DNA follows: TGTGCCAGTAGTATAGGTCAAACAGGCGGCTATGGCTACACCTTC. This gives the protein CASSIGQTGGYGYTF. The chain employs TRBV19 and TRBJ1-2, with a possible D match to TRBD1 (5 bases). Per the germline V gene, CDR1 is LNHDA and CDR2 is SQIVND (reference sequence). The germline V and J ends were trimmed by 1 base and 4 bases, with 13 bases remaining between them. The CDR3 sequence is 15 residues long.

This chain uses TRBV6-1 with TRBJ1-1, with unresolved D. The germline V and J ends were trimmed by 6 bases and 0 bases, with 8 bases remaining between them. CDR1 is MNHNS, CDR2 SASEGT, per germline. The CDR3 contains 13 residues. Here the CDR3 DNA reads TGTGCCAGCAGCGGGAGAGTGAACACTGAAGCTTTCTTT. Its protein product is CASSGRVNTEAFF.

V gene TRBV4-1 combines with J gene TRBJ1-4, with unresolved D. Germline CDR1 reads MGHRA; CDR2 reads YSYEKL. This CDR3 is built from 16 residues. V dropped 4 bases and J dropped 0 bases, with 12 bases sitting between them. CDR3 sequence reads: CASSPLVLATNEKLFF. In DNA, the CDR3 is TGCGCCAGCAGCCCCCTTGTCCTTGCAACTAATGAAAAACTGTTTTTT.

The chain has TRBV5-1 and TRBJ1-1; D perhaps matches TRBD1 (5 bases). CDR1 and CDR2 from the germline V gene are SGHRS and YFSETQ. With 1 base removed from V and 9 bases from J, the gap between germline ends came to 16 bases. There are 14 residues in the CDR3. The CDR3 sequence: CASSLTRSGRQAFF. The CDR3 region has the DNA TGCGCCAGCAGCTTGACGCGTTCGGGACGCCAAGCTTTCTTT. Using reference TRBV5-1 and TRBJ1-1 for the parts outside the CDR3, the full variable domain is KAGVTQTPRYLIKTRGQQVTLSCSPISGHRSVSWYQQTPGQGLQFLFEYFSETQRNKGNFPGRFSGRQFSNSRSEMNVSTLELGDSALYLCASSLTRSGRQAFFGQGTRLTVV.

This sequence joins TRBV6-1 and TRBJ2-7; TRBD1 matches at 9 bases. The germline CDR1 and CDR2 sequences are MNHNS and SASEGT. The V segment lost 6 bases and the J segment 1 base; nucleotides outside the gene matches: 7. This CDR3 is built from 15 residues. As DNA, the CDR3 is TGTGCCAGCAGAAGCGGGACAGGGAAGTCCTACGAGCAGTACTTC. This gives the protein CASRSGTGKSYEQYF.

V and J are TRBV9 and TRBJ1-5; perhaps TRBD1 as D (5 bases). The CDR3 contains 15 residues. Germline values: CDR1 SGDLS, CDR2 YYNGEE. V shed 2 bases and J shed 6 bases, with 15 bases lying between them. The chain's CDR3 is CASSVDGTSFQPQHF. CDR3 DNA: TGTGCCAGCAGCGTGGACGGGACCTCTTTTCAGCCCCAGCATTTT.

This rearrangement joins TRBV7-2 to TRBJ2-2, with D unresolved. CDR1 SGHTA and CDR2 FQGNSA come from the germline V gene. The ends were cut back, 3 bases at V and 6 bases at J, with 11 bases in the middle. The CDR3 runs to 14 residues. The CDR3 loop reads CASSLVTSSGELFF. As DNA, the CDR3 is TGTGCCAGCAGCTTGGTAACCTCCTCCGGGGAGCTGTTTTTT.

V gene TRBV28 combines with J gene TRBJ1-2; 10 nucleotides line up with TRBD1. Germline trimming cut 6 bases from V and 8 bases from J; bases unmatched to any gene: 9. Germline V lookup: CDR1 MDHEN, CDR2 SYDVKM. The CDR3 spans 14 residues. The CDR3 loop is CASSPGQGPVGYTF. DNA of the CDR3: TGTGCCAGCAGCCCGGGACAGGGGCCGGTAGGCTACACCTTC.

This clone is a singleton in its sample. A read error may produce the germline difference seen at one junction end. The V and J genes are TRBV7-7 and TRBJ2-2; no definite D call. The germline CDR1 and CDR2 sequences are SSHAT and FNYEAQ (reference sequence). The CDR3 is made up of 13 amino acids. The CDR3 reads CASSLMGTGELFF. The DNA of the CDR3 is TGTGCTAGCAGCTTGATGGGTACCGGGGAGCTGTTTTTT.

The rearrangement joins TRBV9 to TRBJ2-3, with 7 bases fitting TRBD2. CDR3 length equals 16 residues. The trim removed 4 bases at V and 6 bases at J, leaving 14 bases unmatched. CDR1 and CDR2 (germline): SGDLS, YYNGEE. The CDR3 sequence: CASSLRLASLGDTQYF. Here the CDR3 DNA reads TGTGCCAGCAGCTTAAGACTAGCATCATTGGGGGATACGCAGTATTTT.

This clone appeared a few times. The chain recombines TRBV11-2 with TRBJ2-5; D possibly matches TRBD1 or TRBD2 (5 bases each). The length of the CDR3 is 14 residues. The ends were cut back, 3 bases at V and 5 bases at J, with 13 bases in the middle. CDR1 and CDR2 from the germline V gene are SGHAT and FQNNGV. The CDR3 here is CASSFRRGAETQYF. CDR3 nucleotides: TGTGCCAGCAGCTTCCGCCGAGGGGCGGAGACCCAGTACTTC.

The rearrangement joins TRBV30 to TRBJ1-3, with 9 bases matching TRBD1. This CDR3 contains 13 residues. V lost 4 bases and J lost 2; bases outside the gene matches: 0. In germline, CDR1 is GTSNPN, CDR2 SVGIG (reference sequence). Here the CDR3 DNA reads TGTGCCTGGAACAGGGGGCCTGGAAACACCATATATTTT. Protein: CAWNRGPGNTIYF.

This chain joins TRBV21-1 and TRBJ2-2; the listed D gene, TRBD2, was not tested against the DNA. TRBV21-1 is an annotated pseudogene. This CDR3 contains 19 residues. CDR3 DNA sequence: TGTGCCAGCAGCAAAATTGGGTGGGGCGGGATGGCGAGCACCGGGGAGCTGTTTTTT. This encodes CASSKIGWGGMASTGELFF.

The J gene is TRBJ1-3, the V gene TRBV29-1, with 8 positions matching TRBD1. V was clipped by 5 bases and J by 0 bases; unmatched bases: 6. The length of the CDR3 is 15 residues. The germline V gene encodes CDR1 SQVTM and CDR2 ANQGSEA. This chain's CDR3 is CSVPGQDVSGNTIYF. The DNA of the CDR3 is TGCAGCGTTCCGGGACAGGACGTCTCTGGAAACACCATATATTTT.

The DNA for the CDR3 is TGTGCCAGCAGTTACTCGACGGGGGGTGACAATGAGCAGTTCTTC. Protein product: CASSYSTGGDNEQFF. V usage is TRBV6-6 and J usage is TRBJ2-1; TRBD2 matches at 7 bases. The germline V gene has CDR1 MNHNY and CDR2 SVGAGI (reference sequence). CDR3 size: 15 residues. V lost 0 bases to trimming and J lost 5 bases; unmatched junction nucleotides: 4.

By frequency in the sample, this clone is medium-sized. This CDR3 is CASSLSLAYNEQFF. DNA of the CDR3: TGTGCCAGCAGCTTGAGCCTAGCCTACAATGAGCAGTTCTTC. The genes are TRBV7-2 and TRBJ2-1; D call uncertain. From germline, CDR1 is SGHTA and CDR2 FQGNSA. The CDR3 sequence is 14 residues long. Between the trimmed V and J ends, which lost 3 bases and 2 bases, there was a span of 8 bases.

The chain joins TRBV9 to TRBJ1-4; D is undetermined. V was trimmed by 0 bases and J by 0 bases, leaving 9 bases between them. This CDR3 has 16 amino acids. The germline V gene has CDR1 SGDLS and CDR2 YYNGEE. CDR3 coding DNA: TGTGCCAGCAGCGTAGGGGCGGAGCCAACTAATGAAAAACTGTTTTTT. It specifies CASSVGAEPTNEKLFF. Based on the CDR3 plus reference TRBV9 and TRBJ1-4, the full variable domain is DSGVTQTPKHLITATGQRVTLRCSPRSGDLSVYWYQQSLDQGLQFLIQYYNGEERAKGNILERFSAQQFPDLHSELNLSSLELGDSALYFCASSVGAEPTNEKLFFGSGTQLSVL.

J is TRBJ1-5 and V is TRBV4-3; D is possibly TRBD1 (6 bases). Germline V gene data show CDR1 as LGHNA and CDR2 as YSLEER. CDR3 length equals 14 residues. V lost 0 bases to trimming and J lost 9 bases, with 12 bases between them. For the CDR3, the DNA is TGCGCCAGCAGCCAAGAGACCAGGGGACGGCCCCAGCATTTT. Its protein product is CASSQETRGRPQHF.

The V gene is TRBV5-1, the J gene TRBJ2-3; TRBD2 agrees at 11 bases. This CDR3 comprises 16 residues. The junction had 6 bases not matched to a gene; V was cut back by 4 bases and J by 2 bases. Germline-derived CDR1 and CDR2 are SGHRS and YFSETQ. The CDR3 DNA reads TGCGCCAGCAGCCCCCCTAGCGGGAGGCTCACAGATACGCAGTATTTT. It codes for CASSPPSGRLTDTQYF.